Each of the 10 T cell receptor beta chains below was sequenced from the same sample in a study of blood T cell repertoires in COVID-19. This table comes from immunoSEQ multiplex PCR, and its TCRdb copy is limited to in-frame clones, with some not included. The sample has roughly 200,000 clones; over 75% are singletons. The source material was PBMCs or T cells enriched from blood (not recorded which). These receptors all stem from a man between 25 and 39 years old in a cohort exposed to, infected with or recovered from COVID-19 (not recorded which).

This clone was seen a few times. In nucleotides, the CDR3 is TGTGCCAGCACCGGGGAGGGGGGGAATCAGCCCCAGCATTTT. It yields the protein CASTGEGGNQPQHF. The chain has TRBV2 and TRBJ1-5; TRBD1 might be the D (6 bases). The CDR3 totals 14 residues. The germline V gene encodes CDR1 SNHLY and CDR2 FYNNEI. V lost 7 bases and J lost 4, with 14 bases in between.

This sequence joins TRBV28 and TRBJ2-6, with D possibly being TRBD1 (5 bases). The CDR3 extends over 16 amino acids. CDR1 and CDR2 (germline): MDHEN, SYDVKM. Between the trimmed V and J ends, which lost 2 bases and 2 bases, there was a span of 10 bases. CDR3 nucleotide sequence: TGTGCCAGCAGTTTAATAGGCAGGGCTGGGGCCAACGTCCTGACTTTC. It yields the protein CASSLIGRAGANVLTF.

The V call is TRBV11-2, the J call TRBJ2-3, with 11 bases matching TRBD2. This CDR3 has 19 amino acids. The germline CDR1 and CDR2 sequences are SGHAT and FQNNGV. Trimming cost V 5 bases and J 0 bases; bases outside gene matches: 13. The CDR3: CASSLWGTSGTTSTDTQYF. CDR3 coding DNA: TGTGCCAGCAGCCTGTGGGGGACTAGCGGTACTACTAGCACAGATACGCAGTATTTT.

In this sample, this clone turned up a few times. This chain joins TRBV5-4 and TRBJ2-3; TRBD1 matches at 10 bases. The length of the CDR3 is 15 residues. With V trimmed by 2 bases and J by 4 bases, 4 bases remained unmatched. CDR1 is SGHNT and CDR2 is YYREEE in the germline V gene (reference sequence). Here the CDR3 reads CASSLAGQGADTQYF. The CDR3 DNA is TGTGCCAGCAGCTTAGCCGGACAGGGGGCAGATACGCAGTATTTT.

V is TRBV27 and J is TRBJ1-4; 7 bases map to TRBD1. CDR1 is MNHEY, CDR2 SMNVEV, per germline (reference sequence). The CDR3 consists of 14 residues. The ends lost 6 bases at V and 7 bases at J; junction bases unmatched: 8. CDR3 sequence (DNA): TGTGCCAGCAGCTACAGGGGTCGAGGTGAAAAACTGTTTTTT. Translating gives CASSYRGRGEKLFF.

This clone showed up just once. V and J are TRBV28 and TRBJ1-5; a possible D gene is TRBD1 (5 bases). This CDR3 is 17 amino acids long. V shed 3 bases and J shed 0 bases, with 15 bases lying between them. CDR1 is MDHEN and CDR2 is SYDVKM in the germline V gene. The CDR3 loop is CASSFLRGDHSNQPQHF. The CDR3 nucleotides read TGTGCCAGCAGTTTCCTCCGGGGGGACCATAGCAATCAGCCCCAGCATTTT.

V gene TRBV7-8 combines with J gene TRBJ1-2, with D possibly being TRBD1 (5 bases). Germline V gives CDR1 SGHVS, CDR2 FQNEAQ. The CDR3 totals 14 residues. V lost 5 bases, J lost 2 bases, and 12 bases lay in between. The DNA for the CDR3 is TGTGCCAGCAGCCTTCGGACACAGAACTATGGCTACACCTTC. This codes for CASSLRTQNYGYTF.

This clone was counted a few times. V and J are TRBV20-1 and TRBJ2-1; possibly TRBD2 for D (7 bases). This CDR3 is 11 amino acids long. V shed 6 bases and J shed 15 bases, with 18 bases lying between them. CDR1 DFQATT and CDR2 SNEGSKA come from the germline V gene (reference sequence). In nucleotides, the CDR3 is TGCAGTGCGGAGGGGGGGCCATACCGGTTCTTC. Translated: CSAEGGPYRFF.

This chain joins TRBV13 and TRBJ2-2, with TRBD2 as a possible D gene (6 bases). The V end lost 6 bases, the J end lost 3 bases, and 14 bases lay between the germline ends. The CDR3 sequence is 15 residues long. Looked up from germline, CDR1 is PRHDT and CDR2 is FYEKMQ (reference sequence). The chain's CDR3 is CASSLRGGDTGELFF. The CDR3, as DNA: TGTGCCAGCAGTCTCCGAGGCGGGGACACCGGGGAGCTGTTTTTT.

This sequence joins TRBV6-2 or TRBV6-3 and TRBJ2-1, with TRBD2 as a possible D gene (6 bases). Germline lookup yields CDR1 MNHEY and CDR2 SVGEGT. Trimming took off 2 bases at V and 9 bases at J, with 17 bases between the two ends. The CDR3 sequence is 15 residues long. Here the CDR3 reads CASSYTGATAGEQFF. In DNA form, the CDR3 reads TGTGCCAGCAGTTACACCGGGGCGACAGCGGGTGAGCAGTTCTTC.